This TCR beta chain was retrieved from a study of cytomegalovirus exposure and HLA in healthy donors. Notes on the study in general: Specificity for CMV antigens was confirmed in vitro for three of the CMV-associated chains.

PCR involved 60 Vbeta and 13 Jbeta primers. Generated by immunoSEQ multiplex PCR, the TCRdb table keeps only in-frame clones and is missing some. Of 150,000 or so clones listed, around three quarters are singletons. Looked up from germline, CDR1 is KGHSH and CDR2 is LQKENI. J was trimmed by 5 bases and V by 4 bases; bases with no gene match: 7. The CDR3 covers 15 residues. A word on this clone: Its antigen is not known.

The sequence was obtained from a middle-aged woman in good health and CMV-seronegative. This rearrangement joins TRBV18 to TRBJ2-3, with 9 bases aligning to TRBD2. Input material: PBMCs. This chain's CDR3 is CASSLYSGSGDTQYF. The DNA for the CDR3 is TGTGCCAGCTCACTTTATAGCGGGAGCGGAGATACGCAGTATTTT.